Listed here are 21 T cell receptor beta chains from one sample, sequenced in a study of T cells in Graves' hyperthyroidism and ophthalmopathy. Authors of the study amplified TCR beta CDR3 regions from RNA transcripts. First-round RT-PCR targeting the TCR CDR3 was performed with the HTBI primer set. TCRdb re-analysed the multiplex PCR reads in MiXCR, keeping a single row per CDR3 protein. The table records 250,000 to 400,000 distinct CDR3 sequences, roughly 15% of them present only once. Sequencing was done on a sample of blood. Receptors were obtained from a woman in her thirties or forties with Graves' ophthalmopathy.

The chain joins TRBV6-1 to TRBJ1-2, with D perhaps matching TRBD1 (5 bases). Trimming removed 6 bases at V and 0 bases at J, with 11 bases between. Germline CDR1 MNHNS, CDR2 SASEGT. This CDR3 region has 14 residues. The CDR3 spells CASRRDGANYGYTF. The CDR3 nucleotides are TGTGCCAGCAGGAGGGACGGCGCTAACTATGGCTACACCTTC.

The table lists this clonotype with a few counts. V and J are TRBV2 and TRBJ2-2; no firm D call. The germline V gene has CDR1 SNHLY and CDR2 FYNNEI. This CDR3 has 14 amino acids. The V and J ends lost 6 bases and 0 bases respectively, with 8 bases between them. CDR3 DNA: TGTGCCAGCAGGGTGGGCCCGAACACCGGGGAGCTGTTTTTT. Residues: CASRVGPNTGELFF.

This clonotype was picked up a small number of times. J is TRBJ2-2 and V is TRBV3-1; 7 bases align to TRBD1. The length of the CDR3 is 14 residues. In germline, CDR1 is LGHDT, CDR2 YNNKEL (reference sequence). J gave up 4 bases and V 3 bases, and 2 bases lay outside the gene matches. Here the CDR3 DNA reads TGTGCCAGCAGCCAGACAGGGCGCACCGGGGAGCTGTTTTTT. It codes for CASSQTGRTGELFF.

The chain joins TRBV24-1 to TRBJ2-2; 9 bases are a match to TRBD2. Germline-derived CDR1 and CDR2 are KGHDR and SFDVKD. The V gene end was trimmed by 5 bases and the J gene end by 4 bases; junction bases not matched to a gene: 10. This CDR3 comprises 17 residues. CDR3 sequence reads: CATSGPGTSRVTGELFF. The CDR3 coding sequence is TGTGCCACCAGTGGTCCCGGGACTAGCAGGGTCACCGGGGAGCTGTTTTTT.

In its sample, this clonotype was seen once. The genes are TRBV5-5 and TRBJ2-1, with 7 nucleotides matching TRBD2. This CDR3 is built from 15 residues. Per the germline V gene, CDR1 is SGHKS and CDR2 is YYEKEE (reference sequence). Losses at the gene ends were 4 bases for V and 6 bases for J; bases not matched to a gene: 10. The CDR3 is CASSRGLSTFNEQFF. In DNA, the CDR3 is TGTGCCAGCAGCCGGGGACTATCGACCTTCAATGAGCAGTTCTTC.

Worth noting for this clonotype: A single base separates this from a much larger clone, so it may be a read error. The rearrangement uses TRBV5-1 and TRBJ2-1, with a possible D match to TRBD2 (5 bases). This CDR3 is 15 amino acids long. Germline CDR1 is SGHRS and CDR2 is YFSETQ. The germline V and J ends were trimmed by 1 base and 4 bases, with 12 bases remaining between them. CDR3 nucleotide sequence: TGCGCCAGCAGCTTGAGTAGAGGGTATTACAATGAGCAGTTCTTC. This encodes CASSLSRGYYNEQFF.

The gene calls are TRBV5-6 and TRBJ2-1; 10 bases agree with TRBD1. The germline gives CDR1 SGHDT, CDR2 YYEEEE. V lost 2 bases, J lost 2 bases, and 4 bases stayed unmatched. This CDR3 spans 16 amino acids. The chain's CDR3 is CASSFDRGRTYNEQFF. CDR3 coding DNA: TGTGCCAGCAGCTTCGACAGGGGGCGTACCTACAATGAGCAGTTCTTC.

There are many counts of this clonotype. The rearrangement uses TRBV5-1 and TRBJ2-7, with 7 nucleotides matching TRBD2. Germline trimming cut 4 bases from V and 5 bases from J; bases unmatched to any gene: 9. The CDR3 totals 14 residues. Germline V gene lookup returns CDR1 SGHRS and CDR2 YFSETQ. The CDR3 DNA is TGCGCCAGCAGCAGGAACTACGCGGGGGACGAGCAGTACTTC. Its protein is CASSRNYAGDEQYF.

This clonotype showed up just a few times. This chain links TRBV19 with TRBJ1-6; 10 bases align to TRBD1. CDR1 and CDR2 (germline): LNHDA, SQIVND (reference sequence). CDR3 length: 16 amino acids. Losses at the gene ends were 4 bases for V and 3 bases for J; bases not matched to a gene: 3. The chain's CDR3 is CASSTRTGGYNSPLHF. In nucleotides, the CDR3 is TGTGCCAGTAGTACCCGGACAGGGGGCTATAATTCACCCCTCCACTTT. Combining the CDR3 with reference TRBV19 and TRBJ1-6 gives the whole variable domain DGGITQSPKYLFRKEGQNVTLSCEQNLNHDAMYWYRQDPGQGLRLIYYSQIVNDFQKGDIAEGYSVSREKKESFPLTVTSAQKNPTAFYLCASSTRTGGYNSPLHFGNGTRLTVT.

This clonotype was found many times. V usage is TRBV6-5 and J usage is TRBJ2-3, with a tentative D call TRBD2 (6 bases). Germline V gene lookup returns CDR1 MNHEY and CDR2 SVGAGI. There are 16 residues in the CDR3. V was pared by 2 bases and J by 4 bases, with 16 bases between. CDR3 DNA: TGTGCCAGCAGTTACGGGGGGACTCAACGGGCAGATACGCAGTATTTT. Amino acids: CASSYGGTQRADTQYF.

This clonotype appeared many times. The gene calls are TRBV12-3 or TRBV12-4 and TRBJ2-1; TRBD2 matches at 7 bases. The junction had 7 bases not matched to a gene; V was cut back by 6 bases and J by 8 bases. This CDR3 comprises 13 residues. The CDR3 DNA sequence: TGTGCCAGCAGCCCATTTGCGGGGGATGAGCAGTTCTTC. Protein: CASSPFAGDEQFF.

This clonotype showed up many times. The rearrangement joins TRBV20-1 to TRBJ2-5; a possible D gene is TRBD1 (7 bases). CDR3 length equals 15 residues. The V end was cut by 1 base, the J end by 5 bases, with 17 bases between. In germline, CDR1 is DFQATT, CDR2 SNEGSKA (reference sequence). The CDR3 sequence: CSARGGQARGETQYF. The CDR3 DNA sequence: TGCAGTGCTAGAGGTGGACAGGCACGGGGGGAGACCCAGTACTTC.

The chain joins TRBV4-1 to TRBJ1-1; no firm D call. Trimming left V 1 base short and J 3 bases short, with 9 bases between. Per the germline V gene, CDR1 is MGHRA and CDR2 is YSYEKL. This CDR3 contains 14 residues. The CDR3 DNA is TGCGCCAGCAGCCAAGCCCAGGCGTACACTGAAGCTTTCTTT. Translated, it gives CASSQAQAYTEAFF.

There are many counts of this clonotype. The J gene is TRBJ2-7, the V gene TRBV12-3 or TRBV12-4, with D perhaps matching TRBD1 (6 bases). The V end lost 6 bases, the J end lost 7 bases, and 13 bases lay between the germline ends. This CDR3 is built from 12 residues. The CDR3 sequence: CASSLSGTEQYF. The CDR3 coding sequence is TGTGCCAGCAGCTTATCCGGGACAGAGCAGTACTTC.

V gene TRBV5-1 combines with J gene TRBJ1-3; D is undetermined. Germline V gives CDR1 SGHRS, CDR2 YFSETQ. The V end lost 3 bases, the J end lost 3 bases, and 16 bases lay between the germline ends. There are 16 residues in the CDR3. CDR3 in DNA: TGCGCCAGCAGCTCCGAAGGGCCCTTGAATGGAAACACCATATATTTT. Translating gives CASSSEGPLNGNTIYF.

As regards this clonotype: A single base separates this from a much larger clone, so it may be a read error. V is TRBV7-2 and J is TRBJ2-3; D call uncertain. Germline-derived CDR1 and CDR2 are SGHTA and FQGNSA. The V gene lost 7 bases and the J gene lost 5 bases, with 7 bases spanning the gap. This CDR3 is 11 amino acids long. The CDR3 loop is CASTPLDTQYF. The CDR3 nucleotides read TGTGCCAGCACCCCGTTAGATACGCAGTATTTT.

There are many counts of this clonotype. The chain couples TRBV3-1 to TRBJ2-7; unclear D gene. Germline V gives CDR1 LGHDT, CDR2 YNNKEL (reference sequence). This CDR3 has 12 residues. The V gene lost 5 bases and the J gene lost 6 bases, with 11 bases spanning the gap. Here the CDR3 DNA reads TGTGCCAGCAGCGCGGACGGCGGCGAGCAGTACTTC. This encodes CASSADGGEQYF.

At least ten counts were recorded for this clonotype. J is TRBJ2-1 and V is TRBV20-1; 7 bases are shared with TRBD2. The V gene end was trimmed by 0 bases and the J gene end by 5 bases; junction bases not matched to a gene: 7. The CDR3 loop spans 15 amino acids. Germline assignment: CDR1 DFQATT and CDR2 SNEGSKA (reference sequence). The CDR3 DNA reads as TGCAGTGCTAGAGATCCAGCGGGGCCAAACAATGAGCAGTTCTTC. It is translated as CSARDPAGPNNEQFF.

Many counts were recorded for this clonotype. V gene TRBV6-1 combines with J gene TRBJ1-4, with TRBD1 matching 8 bases. The V and J ends lost 5 bases and 8 bases, in that order; junction bases with no gene match: 10. CDR3 length: 15 residues. Germline-derived CDR1 and CDR2 are MNHNS and SASEGT. In nucleotides, the CDR3 is TGTGCCAGCAGTACCAGGACAGGGAAAGTCGAAAAACTGTTTTTT. Residues: CASSTRTGKVEKLFF.

The chain uses TRBV20-1 and TRBJ2-3; D is uncertain. Germline V gene lookup returns CDR1 DFQATT and CDR2 SNEGSKA (reference sequence). The length of the CDR3 is 10 residues. V was pared by 4 bases and J by 5 bases, with 4 bases between. CDR3 in DNA: TGCAGTGCTATGGTAGATACGCAGTATTTT. Protein product: CSAMVDTQYF.

With regard to this clonotype: Being one base from a much bigger clone, this may be a read error. V usage is TRBV11-2 and J usage is TRBJ1-5; D is possibly TRBD1 (5 bases). Germline V gene lookup returns CDR1 SGHAT and CDR2 FQNNGV. V was pared by 5 bases and J by 2 bases, with 13 bases between. This CDR3 comprises 15 residues. The CDR3 sequence is CASSPGTSGNQPQHF. For the CDR3, the DNA is TGTGCCAGCAGCCCTGGGACCTCAGGCAATCAGCCCCAGCATTTT. Full variable domain (rest looked up from reference TRBV11-2 and TRBJ1-5): EAGVAQSPRYKIIEKRQSVAFWCNPISGHATLYWYQQILGQGPKLLIQFQNNGVVDDSQLPKDRFSAERLKGVDSTLKIQPAKLEDSAVYLCASSPGTSGNQPQHFGDGTRLSIL.